The subject of this entry is one T cell receptor (beta chain). The antigen is not known. The entry originates in a study of T cell responses to AZD1222 COVID-19 vaccine. Findings and limits, study-wide: Nearly half of spike-specific TCRs reportedly go after variant regions that carry no mutations. Spike-specific TCR breadth and depth both grew after two AZD1222 doses. Spike was spanned by vaccine-associated CD4 TCRs, which were dominant at 160-218 and 743-854. Just six AZD1222 recipients tested seropositive at baseline.

The data were produced by immunoSEQ multiplex PCR, yet TCRdb's version contains in-frame clones alone and is incomplete. The sample holds 150,000 to 200,000 clones, 90% seen once. The germline V gene encodes CDR1 MNHEY and CDR2 SVGAGI. The CDR3 contains 14 residues. V lost 5 bases to trimming and J lost 4 bases; unmatched junction nucleotides: 5. The chain links TRBV6-5 to TRBJ1-5, with TRBD1 matching over 7 bases. The source was peripheral blood, collected on day 0 of AZD1222 vaccination. The sequence was obtained from an adult in good health. CDR3 in amino acids: CASSRDRRNQPQHF. DNA for the CDR3: TGTGCCAGCAGTCGGGACAGAAGAAATCAGCCCCAGCATTTT.